The 18 T cell receptor beta chains given below trace back to one sample, sequenced in a study of siplizumab effects on memory and regulatory T cells. TCRdb's table, derived via immunoSEQ multiplex PCR, lists solely in-frame clones and lacks some. The table records about 120,000 clones, 93% of them present only once. Sequences were obtained from non-Treg CD4+ T cells sorted from blood. The receptors here all came from a human donor in good health.

The chain combines TRBV20-1 with TRBJ2-3; D gene uncertain. The CDR3 sequence is 11 residues long. V was shortened by 6 bases and J by 6 bases, with 10 bases between the two germline ends. The germline CDR1 and CDR2 sequences are DFQATT and SNEGSKA (reference sequence). The CDR3 loop is CSARHWDTQYF. The CDR3 region has the DNA TGCAGTGCCCGACATTGGGATACGCAGTATTTT.

The chain combines TRBV11-2 with TRBJ2-7; the D gene is possibly TRBD1 (5 bases). Germline V gene data show CDR1 as SGHAT and CDR2 as FQNNGV. The V end was cut by 5 bases, the J end by 6 bases, with 11 bases between. The CDR3 covers 12 residues. CDR3 in DNA: TGTGCCAGCAGCCGGATCGACAGCGAGCAGTACTTC. This sequence encodes CASSRIDSEQYF.

The rearrangement joins TRBV28 to TRBJ2-7; TRBD1 agrees at 8 bases. After removal of 3 bases from V and 3 bases from J, the junction contained 4 bases not matched to a gene. The CDR3 totals 14 residues. Germline CDR1 is MDHEN and CDR2 is SYDVKM. Written as DNA, the CDR3 is TGTGCCAGCAGTTTCTCGACAGGGGTCTACGAGCAGTACTTC. The encoded protein is CASSFSTGVYEQYF.

The rearrangement joins TRBV6-1 to TRBJ1-2; 9 bases fit TRBD1. After removal of 5 bases from V and 6 bases from J, the junction contained 7 bases not matched to a gene. In germline, CDR1 is MNHNS, CDR2 SASEGT. This CDR3 comprises 14 residues. The CDR3 DNA reads as TGTGCCAGCAGTAACAGGGGGCGATTGGATGGCTACACCTTC. Protein product: CASSNRGRLDGYTF.

The J gene is TRBJ2-3, the V gene TRBV5-1; 7 positions match TRBD1. Germline CDR1 is SGHRS and CDR2 is YFSETQ. This CDR3 has 15 residues. The ends lost 4 bases at V and 1 base at J; junction bases unmatched: 6. For the CDR3, the DNA is TGCGCCAGCAGCAAAGATACAGGGGGCACAGATACGCAGTATTTT. It specifies CASSKDTGGTDTQYF.

The chain uses TRBV30 and TRBJ1-1, with D perhaps matching TRBD1 (5 bases). There are 12 residues in the CDR3. The germline V and J ends were trimmed by 3 bases and 3 bases, with 8 bases remaining between them. The germline V gene has CDR1 GTSNPN and CDR2 SVGIG (reference sequence). The DNA for the CDR3 is TGTGCCTGGAGCGTGGGGGACACTGAAGCTTTCTTT. Its translation is CAWSVGDTEAFF.

The chain uses TRBV6-1 and TRBJ1-5, with a weak D call TRBD1 (5 bases). The CDR3 loop spans 15 amino acids. Trimming stripped 5 bases from V and 0 bases from J, with 11 bases between. The germline CDR1 and CDR2 sequences are MNHNS and SASEGT. DNA for the CDR3: TGTGCCAGCAGTTTGGGGGGGAATAGCAATCAGCCCCAGCATTTT. It encodes CASSLGGNSNQPQHF.

The V call is TRBV7-9, the J call TRBJ2-7; 10 nucleotides align to TRBD1. J was trimmed by 5 bases and V by 8 bases; bases with no gene match: 9. Germline loops: CDR1 SEHNR, CDR2 FQNEAQ (reference sequence). This CDR3 contains 14 residues. The CDR3 DNA follows: TGTGCCAGCTCCCACCGGGACAGGGGACACGAGCAGTACTTC. Its protein is CASSHRDRGHEQYF. The variable domain in full, with the rest retrieved from reference TRBV7-9 and TRBJ2-7, is DTGVSQNPRHKITKRGQNVTFRCDPISEHNRLYWYRQTLGQGPEFLTYFQNEAQLEKSRLLSDRFSAERPKGSFSTLEIQRTEQGDSAMYLCASSHRDRGHEQYFGPGTRLTVT.

This clone was recorded once. The chain has TRBV11-3 and TRBJ2-3, with D tentatively TRBD2 (5 bases). V shed 4 bases and J shed 3 bases, with 8 bases lying between them. Germline CDR1 is SGHNT and CDR2 is YENEEA. CDR3 length: 13 amino acids. CDR3 loop: CASSSRDTDTQYF. In DNA form, the CDR3 reads TGTGCCAGCAGCTCCCGGGATACAGATACGCAGTATTTT.

The rearrangement joins TRBV6-1 to TRBJ2-2; 7 positions agree with TRBD2. This CDR3 region has 14 residues. In germline, CDR1 is MNHNS, CDR2 SASEGT. With 9 bases clipped from V and 5 bases from J, the junction kept 9 bases outside the gene matches. The CDR3, as DNA: TGTGCCAGTCACAGATTGGGGGGGACCGGGGAGCTGTTTTTT. Its protein is CASHRLGGTGELFF.

The chain combines TRBV19 with TRBJ2-7, with 11 bases fitting TRBD2. CDR3 length equals 15 residues. V lost 2 bases to trimming and J lost 2 bases; unmatched junction nucleotides: 2. Germline V gene sequence: CDR1 LNHDA, CDR2 SQIVND (reference sequence). The chain's CDR3 is CASSILAGGPYEQYF. CDR3 sequence (DNA): TGTGCCAGTAGTATACTAGCGGGGGGTCCCTACGAGCAGTACTTC.

The V gene is TRBV30, the J gene TRBJ2-3, with D tentatively TRBD1 or TRBD2 (6 bases each). The V end lost 1 base, the J end lost 5 bases, and 7 bases lay between the germline ends. CDR1 GTSNPN and CDR2 SVGIG come from the germline V gene (reference sequence). The CDR3 spans 12 residues. CDR3 nucleotides: TGTGCCTGGAGTGAGGGGGGAGATACGCAGTATTTT. This sequence encodes CAWSEGGDTQYF.

J is TRBJ1-5 and V is TRBV30, with a possible D match to TRBD1 (6 bases). The CDR3 runs 14 residues. From germline, CDR1 is GTSNPN and CDR2 SVGIG (reference sequence). Trimming took off 1 base at V and 3 bases at J, with 10 bases between the two ends. The CDR3 protein is CAWSAQGNNQPQHF. In DNA, the CDR3 is TGTGCCTGGAGTGCTCAGGGGAACAATCAGCCCCAGCATTTT.

The chain employs TRBV5-1 and TRBJ1-5, with 7 bases fitting TRBD1. Germline CDR1 is SGHRS and CDR2 is YFSETQ. The CDR3 has 15 residues. The V segment lost 4 bases and the J segment 8 bases; nucleotides outside the gene matches: 12. CDR3 DNA: TGCGCCAGCAGCCCTGGGTCAGGGGGGATGGAGCCCCAGCATTTT. The encoded protein is CASSPGSGGMEPQHF.

This sequence joins TRBV6-5 and TRBJ2-3, with D possibly being TRBD2 (7 bases). The V and J ends lost 2 bases and 2 bases respectively, with 14 bases between them. This CDR3 is 16 amino acids long. The germline V gene encodes CDR1 MNHEY and CDR2 SVGAGI. CDR3 protein: CASSYGGASPTDTQYF. The CDR3 DNA sequence: TGTGCCAGCAGTTACGGGGGGGCCTCCCCCACAGATACGCAGTATTTT.

The chain employs TRBV19 and TRBJ1-2, with a tentative D call TRBD1 (5 bases). From germline, CDR1 is LNHDA and CDR2 SQIVND (reference sequence). V lost 1 base, J lost 8 bases, and 14 bases lay in between. The CDR3 sequence is 14 residues long. The CDR3 nucleotides are TGTGCCAGTAGTATAGGGCAGGGAGCCTACGGCTACACCTTC. This sequence encodes CASSIGQGAYGYTF.

The chain carries TRBV6-6 and TRBJ2-3; 7 nucleotides line up with TRBD2. V lost 4 bases, J lost 3 bases, and 10 bases stayed unmatched. Per the germline V gene, CDR1 is MNHNY and CDR2 is SVGAGI (reference sequence). The CDR3 extends over 16 amino acids. Here the CDR3 reads CASSFESSGPTDTQYF. The DNA of the CDR3 is TGTGCCAGCAGTTTTGAATCTAGCGGTCCTACAGATACGCAGTATTTT.

The chain links TRBV10-1 to TRBJ2-7; D remains ambiguous. Trimming shortened V by 6 bases and J by 1 base, and 7 bases separated the two germline ends. The CDR3 is 12 residues long. CDR1 WNHNN and CDR2 SYGVQD come from the germline V gene (reference sequence). The CDR3 sequence is CASSDTSYEQYF. CDR3 nucleotide sequence: TGCGCCAGCAGCGACACTTCCTACGAGCAGTACTTC.